This entry lists 25 T cell receptor beta chains sequenced from one sample in a study of technical replicates of blood from several donors. Some clones are missing from TCRdb's copy, which holds only in-frame ones; the method was immunoSEQ multiplex PCR. The sample gives just over 95,000 clones, roughly 94% of which show up once; roughly 0.31% is in the top ten. Sequencing used T cells isolated from PBMCs. Every receptor here comes from a human donor in good health.

The chain is built from TRBV6-5 and TRBJ1-2; 8 nucleotides agree with TRBD1. CDR1 and CDR2 (germline): MNHEY, SVGAGI. The J segment lost 4 bases and the V segment lost 1 base, leaving 2 bases of the junction unmatched. The CDR3 has 14 amino acids. The CDR3 spells CASSYFGTGYGYTF. The CDR3 DNA reads TGTGCCAGCAGTTACTTCGGGACAGGCTATGGCTACACCTTC.

This chain joins TRBV6-6 and TRBJ2-5, with D tentatively TRBD1 (5 bases). This CDR3 region has 15 residues. Germline values: CDR1 MNHNY, CDR2 SVGAGI (reference sequence). V was shortened by 0 bases and J by 3 bases, with 11 bases between the two germline ends. Here the CDR3 reads CASSYSTDPKETQYF. The CDR3 DNA reads TGTGCCAGCAGTTACTCGACAGATCCCAAAGAGACCCAGTACTTC.

The J gene is TRBJ1-1, the V gene TRBV7-2; possibly TRBD1 for D (5 bases). This CDR3 region has 14 residues. Germline V gene sequence: CDR1 SGHTA, CDR2 FQGNSA. V lost 3 bases, J lost 5 bases, and 13 bases lay in between. CDR3 loop: CASSLVRGRTEAFF. CDR3 DNA sequence: TGTGCCAGCAGCTTGGTTAGGGGCCGGACTGAAGCTTTCTTT.

The chain has TRBV5-4 and TRBJ2-1; 7 bases fit TRBD2. The CDR3 contains 16 residues. The germline V gene encodes CDR1 SGHNT and CDR2 YYREEE (reference sequence). The trim removed 2 bases at V and 2 bases at J, leaving 7 bases unmatched. The CDR3 sequence: CASSFSREPPYNEQFF. CDR3 DNA sequence: TGTGCCAGCAGCTTTTCGCGGGAGCCTCCCTACAATGAGCAGTTCTTC.

V is TRBV12-5 and J is TRBJ2-7; the D is unclear. Germline V gene sequence: CDR1 LGHNT, CDR2 FRNRAP. Between the trimmed V and J ends, which lost 2 bases and 3 bases, there was a span of 5 bases. The length of the CDR3 is 12 residues. CDR3 amino acids: CASGLLYYEQYF. The DNA for the CDR3 is TGTGCTAGTGGTTTGCTCTACTACGAGCAGTACTTC.

The chain carries TRBV28 and TRBJ2-7, with 7 bases identical to TRBD2. Trimming at V came to 10 bases and at J to 2 bases, leaving 8 bases not matched to a gene. The germline V gene encodes CDR1 MDHEN and CDR2 SYDVKM. The CDR3 runs to 13 residues. The chain's CDR3 is CAIGTIGAYEQYF. CDR3 nucleotide sequence: TGTGCCATAGGGACTATCGGGGCCTACGAGCAGTACTTC.

CDR3 in DNA: TGCGCCAGCAGTGTATCCTGTGGATATAATAGGGACAGGGCCTACGAGCAGTACTTC. The encoded protein is CASSVSCGYNRDRAYEQYF. This chain uses TRBV10-1 with TRBJ2-7; 9 bases fit TRBD1. This CDR3 is built from 19 residues. Germline values: CDR1 WNHNN, CDR2 SYGVQD (reference sequence). With V trimmed by 4 bases and J by 2 bases, 18 bases remained unmatched.

This clone occurred once. V and J are TRBV2 and TRBJ2-1; 7 bases fit TRBD2. The ends lost 2 bases at V and 5 bases at J; junction bases unmatched: 6. Germline assignment: CDR1 SNHLY and CDR2 FYNNEI. The CDR3 is 15 amino acids. CDR3 bases: TGTGCCAGCAGTGAATTAGCGGGCCCGAACAATGAGCAGTTCTTC. This sequence encodes CASSELAGPNNEQFF.

This chain links TRBV7-3 with TRBJ2-2; 11 nucleotides match TRBD1. J lost 5 bases, V lost 4 bases, and 3 bases had no gene match. The germline gives CDR1 SGHTA, CDR2 FQGTGA. The CDR3 has 15 amino acids. CDR3 sequence (DNA): TGTGCCAGCAGCTCCCGGGACAGGGGGACCGGGGAGCTGTTTTTT. Its translation is CASSSRDRGTGELFF.

V is TRBV2 and J is TRBJ1-4; no clear D gene. The CDR3 is 14 amino acids. Germline values: CDR1 SNHLY, CDR2 FYNNEI. Trimming removed 7 bases at V and 3 bases at J, with 12 bases between. Here the CDR3 DNA reads TGTGCCAGCAAACGGCCAGGCTCTAATGAAAAACTGTTTTTT. Protein sequence: CASKRPGSNEKLFF.

This rearrangement joins TRBV4-3 to TRBJ2-2; perhaps TRBD2 as D (6 bases). V gave up 4 bases and J gave up 3 bases, with 15 bases separating them. Germline lookup yields CDR1 LGHNA and CDR2 YSLEER. The CDR3 contains 16 residues. CDR3 in amino acids: CASSLWGEEDTGELFF. As DNA, the CDR3 is TGCGCCAGCAGCCTCTGGGGGGAGGAGGACACCGGGGAGCTGTTTTTT.

The chain couples TRBV28 to TRBJ1-1, with D perhaps TRBD1 (6 bases). CDR3 length equals 16 residues. The V end lost 4 bases, the J end lost 1 base, and 16 bases lay between the germline ends. Germline lookup yields CDR1 MDHEN and CDR2 SYDVKM. The CDR3 nucleotides read TGTGCCAGCAGTTCGGATCCAGGGGATAGGAACACTGAAGCTTTCTTT. Protein sequence: CASSSDPGDRNTEAFF.

The rearrangement links TRBV6-4 to TRBJ2-5, with a tentative D call TRBD2 (6 bases). The CDR3 is 13 amino acids. Germline V lookup: CDR1 MRHNA, CDR2 SNTAGT. Trimming removed 4 bases from V and 4 bases from J, with 10 bases in between. CDR3 region: CASSVEGGETQYF. As DNA, the CDR3 is TGTGCCAGCAGTGTTGAGGGAGGAGAGACCCAGTACTTC.

The chain combines TRBV2 with TRBJ1-1; TRBD1 might be the D (6 bases). Trimming removed 3 bases at V and 4 bases at J, with 15 bases between. Germline V gene lookup returns CDR1 SNHLY and CDR2 FYNNEI. The CDR3 is made up of 15 amino acids. The CDR3 bases are TGTGCCAGCAGTGAGACCTTGGGAGGGGGCACTGAAGCTTTCTTT. This sequence encodes CASSETLGGGTEAFF. Based on the CDR3 plus reference TRBV2 and TRBJ1-1, the full variable domain is EPEVTQTPSHQVTQMGQEVILRCVPISNHLYFYWYRQILGQKVEFLVSFYNNEISEKSEIFDDQFSVERPDGSNFTLKIRSTKLEDSAMYFCASSETLGGGTEAFFGQGTRLTVV.

This chain joins TRBV28 and TRBJ1-3, with a tentative D call TRBD1 (5 bases). Germline V gene data show CDR1 as MDHEN and CDR2 as SYDVKM. Trimming removed 1 base from V and 0 bases from J, with 19 bases in between. This CDR3 has 19 amino acids. The CDR3 here is CASSLSRPSWTSSGNTIYF. Written as DNA, the CDR3 is TGTGCCAGCAGTTTATCTCGGCCGAGCTGGACATCCTCTGGAAACACCATATATTTT.

This clone was seen once. The chain employs TRBV6-5 and TRBJ1-1; D ambiguous. The CDR3 is 12 residues long. Trimming removed 6 bases from V and 4 bases from J, with 9 bases in between. Germline loops: CDR1 MNHEY, CDR2 SVGAGI. As DNA, the CDR3 is TGTGCCAGCAGCGGGGTCGGCACTGAAGCTTTCTTT. This codes for CASSGVGTEAFF.

This chain's CDR3 is CASSVGGEGNTIYF. For the CDR3, the DNA is TGTGCCAGCAGCGTAGGGGGCGAGGGAAACACCATATATTTT. The chain joins TRBV9 to TRBJ1-3; a possible D gene is TRBD1 (5 bases). The CDR3 covers 14 residues. The germline V gene encodes CDR1 SGDLS and CDR2 YYNGEE. The V and J ends lost 0 bases and 4 bases respectively, with 8 bases between them.

The V gene is TRBV19, the J gene TRBJ1-3; TRBD1 might be the D (5 bases). The CDR3 spans 16 residues. Trimming cost V 4 bases and J 1 base, with 14 bases left between them. Germline V gives CDR1 LNHDA, CDR2 SQIVND (reference sequence). The CDR3: CASSTLAGVSGNTIYF. In DNA, the CDR3 is TGTGCCAGTAGTACGCTTGCGGGGGTATCTGGAAACACCATATATTTT.

The CDR3 region has the DNA TGTGCCAGCAGCTTAGATTGGGGCGGGAGTACCTACAATGAGCAGTTCTTC. Its protein is CASSLDWGGSTYNEQFF. The chain employs TRBV11-2 and TRBJ2-1; 7 bases align to TRBD2. V shed 0 bases and J 2 bases; nucleotides not matched to a gene: 7. Germline values: CDR1 SGHAT, CDR2 FQNNGV. The CDR3 is made up of 17 amino acids.

The chain carries TRBV9 and TRBJ2-6, with 10 nucleotides matching TRBD1. The CDR3 has 19 amino acids. The germline gives CDR1 SGDLS, CDR2 YYNGEE. Trimming took 0 bases from V and 0 from J; bases not matched to a gene: 6. Here the CDR3 DNA reads TGTGCCAGCAGCGTAGCTAGGACAGGGGGATACTCTGGGGCCAACGTCCTGACTTTC. It yields the protein CASSVARTGGYSGANVLTF.

CDR3 amino acids: CASSLRYSGRAYEQYF. In DNA form, the CDR3 reads TGTGCCAGCAGTTTGAGATATAGCGGGAGGGCCTACGAGCAGTACTTC. This rearrangement joins TRBV27 to TRBJ2-7, with 11 positions matching TRBD2. Trimming at V came to 3 bases and at J to 2 bases, leaving 6 bases not matched to a gene. This CDR3 has 16 residues. Per the germline V gene, CDR1 is MNHEY and CDR2 is SMNVEV (reference sequence).

This clone was seen just once. V gene TRBV4-1 combines with J gene TRBJ2-4; maybe TRBD1 (6 bases). The CDR3 is 16 amino acids. Germline CDR1 reads MGHRA; CDR2 reads YSYEKL. Deletions cut 0 bases from V and 7 bases from J, with 16 bases between. CDR3 in amino acids: CASSQDFYRETNIQYF. DNA of the CDR3: TGCGCCAGCAGCCAAGATTTTTACAGGGAGACGAACATTCAGTACTTC.

With respect to this clone: One end of the junction fails to match germline, which may point to a read error. The V gene is TRBV7-7, the J gene TRBJ2-3; D possibly corresponds to TRBD2 (7 bases). Looked up from germline, CDR1 is SSHAT and CDR2 is FNYEAQ (reference sequence). The CDR3 has 14 residues. The CDR3 bases are TGTGCTAGCAGCTTATTGGGGGGGCAAGATACGCAGTATTTT. It yields the protein CASSLLGGQDTQYF.

The chain uses TRBV6-1 and TRBJ1-1; possibly TRBD1 for D (5 bases). V was pared by 2 bases and J by 3 bases, with 10 bases between. The CDR3 length is 14 residues. Germline assignment: CDR1 MNHNS and CDR2 SASEGT. The CDR3 loop is CASSEQGGDTEAFF. The DNA of the CDR3 is TGTGCCAGCAGTGAACAGGGCGGGGACACTGAAGCTTTCTTT.

The chain recombines TRBV13 with TRBJ2-1; perhaps TRBD1 as D (7 bases). Trimming left V 0 bases short and J 10 bases short, with 10 bases between. Germline V CDR1 and CDR2: PRHDT, FYEKMQ (reference sequence). This CDR3 contains 13 residues. The CDR3 region is CASSLGQGREQFF. The CDR3 DNA is TGTGCCAGCAGCTTAGGACAGGGGAGGGAGCAGTTCTTC. Complete variable domain (other parts from reference TRBV13 and TRBJ2-1): AAGVIQSPRHLIKEKRETATLKCYPIPRHDTVYWYQQGPGQDPQFLISFYEKMQSDKGSIPDRFSAQQFSDYHSELNMSSLELGDSALYFCASSLGQGREQFFGPGTRLTVL.